What follows are 20 T cell receptor beta chains derived from one specimen sequenced in a study of blood T cell repertoires in COVID-19. Assay: immunoSEQ multiplex PCR; the TCRdb copy retains only in-frame clones and omits some. The sample consists of around 130,000 clones, approximately 84% of them appearing once. Sequenced: peripheral blood. These receptors all stem from a man aged 70-80 years with acute or convalescent COVID-19.

J is TRBJ1-5 and V is TRBV11-2; unclear D gene. V was trimmed by 0 bases and J by 4 bases, leaving 10 bases between them. CDR3 size: 15 residues. The germline CDR1 and CDR2 sequences are SGHAT and FQNNGV. The CDR3 protein is CASSLDPTANQPQHF. Here the CDR3 DNA reads TGTGCCAGCAGCTTAGATCCCACAGCTAATCAGCCCCAGCATTTT.

This rearrangement joins TRBV5-4 to TRBJ2-3, with 8 nucleotides matching TRBD2. The CDR3 is 16 residues long. The V gene end was trimmed by 1 base and the J gene end by 3 bases; junction bases not matched to a gene: 7. Germline V gene lookup returns CDR1 SGHNT and CDR2 YYREEE (reference sequence). The CDR3 DNA follows: TGTGCCAGCAGCTTGAGATCGGGGGGGCGGACAGATACGCAGTATTTT. It encodes CASSLRSGGRTDTQYF.

The chain joins TRBV4-2 to TRBJ2-7; 10 bases are a match to TRBD1. Germline V gene lookup returns CDR1 LGHNA and CDR2 YNFKEQ. This CDR3 comprises 15 residues. V lost 5 bases to trimming and J lost 4 bases; unmatched junction nucleotides: 8. The CDR3 DNA follows: TGTGCCAGCAGCTTCAGACAGGGGGCGGGTTACGAGCAGTACTTC. Protein product: CASSFRQGAGYEQYF.

V usage is TRBV6-6 and J usage is TRBJ1-1; TRBD1 agrees at 8 bases. Germline CDR1 is MNHNY and CDR2 is SVGAGI (reference sequence). The V segment lost 6 bases and the J segment 11 bases; nucleotides outside the gene matches: 14. The CDR3 loop spans 14 amino acids. CDR3 loop: CASRETGADPLAFF. CDR3 DNA sequence: TGTGCCAGCAGGGAGACAGGGGCCGATCCCTTGGCTTTCTTT.

In this sample, this clone turned up a few times. The chain recombines TRBV9 with TRBJ2-7, with 7 positions matching TRBD1. CDR1 and CDR2 from the germline V gene are SGDLS and YYNGEE. CDR3 length: 14 amino acids. Trimming cost V 4 bases and J 1 base; bases outside gene matches: 5. The CDR3, as DNA: TGTGCCAGCAGCACTGGGACAGATTCCTACGAGCAGTACTTC. As protein: CASSTGTDSYEQYF.

The chain couples TRBV10-1 to TRBJ2-7, with 8 bases lining up with TRBD1. V dropped 3 bases and J dropped 3; count of bases not matched to a gene: 4. The CDR3 has 14 amino acids. Germline assignment: CDR1 WNHNN and CDR2 SYGVQD (reference sequence). Here the CDR3 DNA reads TGCGCCAGCAGTGAAGGGACAGGCCTCTACGAGCAGTACTTC. Protein sequence: CASSEGTGLYEQYF.

The chain recombines TRBV18 with TRBJ2-6; D uncertain. The CDR3 runs to 15 residues. CDR1 is KGHSH and CDR2 is LQKENI in the germline V gene. V was shortened by 0 bases and J by 2 bases, with 5 bases between the two germline ends. The chain's CDR3 is CASSPPAAGANVLTF. CDR3 nucleotide sequence: TGTGCCAGCTCACCACCGGCGGCTGGGGCCAACGTCCTGACTTTC.

V is TRBV5-1 and J is TRBJ2-3; D unresolved. Germline loops: CDR1 SGHRS, CDR2 YFSETQ. The CDR3 sequence is 15 residues long. Trimming stripped 1 base from V and 4 bases from J, with 13 bases between. The CDR3 nucleotides read TGCGCCAGCAGCTTGATCCCTAGTAAGGCAGATACGCAGTATTTT. This encodes CASSLIPSKADTQYF. The full variable domain, with the rest looked up from reference TRBV5-1 and TRBJ2-3, is KAGVTQTPRYLIKTRGQQVTLSCSPISGHRSVSWYQQTPGQGLQFLFEYFSETQRNKGNFPGRFSGRQFSNSRSEMNVSTLELGDSALYLCASSLIPSKADTQYFGPGTRLTVL.

In this sample, this clone turned up a few times. CDR3 DNA: TGTGCCAGCTCAAACCGGGACAGGGATGATCAGCCCCAGCATTTT. Translated: CASSNRDRDDQPQHF. The rearrangement joins TRBV18 to TRBJ1-5; 9 bases are a match to TRBD1. This CDR3 has 15 residues. Germline CDR1 KGHSH, CDR2 LQKENI. The trim removed 5 bases at V and 5 bases at J, leaving 7 bases unmatched.

The chain combines TRBV2 with TRBJ2-5; 9 positions agree with TRBD2. J was trimmed by 1 base and V by 8 bases; bases with no gene match: 2. CDR1 is SNHLY and CDR2 is FYNNEI in the germline V gene. This CDR3 contains 13 residues. The CDR3 protein is CASAGGLQETQYF. CDR3 coding DNA: TGTGCCAGCGCGGGGGGGCTCCAAGAGACCCAGTACTTC.

The J gene is TRBJ1-1, the V gene TRBV7-2, with 9 bases that match TRBD1. This CDR3 is built from 11 residues. Germline CDR1 and CDR2: SGHTA and FQGNSA. The CDR3 spells CAGQGYTEAFF. The DNA for the CDR3 is TGTGCAGGACAGGGGTACACTGAAGCTTTCTTT.

The genes are TRBV5-5 and TRBJ2-2; TRBD1 agrees at 8 bases. The CDR3 sequence is 18 residues long. From germline, CDR1 is SGHKS and CDR2 YYEKEE (reference sequence). J lost 7 bases, V lost 4 bases, and 18 bases had no gene match. CDR3 DNA: TGTGCCAGCAGCCGAAAGGGGGGACAGGCCCCAATCCGCGGGGAGCTGTTTTTT. This gives the protein CASSRKGGQAPIRGELFF.

This clone was detected a few times. As DNA, the CDR3 is TGCGCCAGCAGCTTGACGGGGACGAACACCGGGGAGCTGTTTTTT. Its protein product is CASSLTGTNTGELFF. The chain uses TRBV5-1 and TRBJ2-2; D might be TRBD2 (5 bases). Per germline, CDR1 SGHRS and CDR2 YFSETQ. The CDR3 contains 15 residues. The V and J ends lost 1 base and 0 bases respectively, with 7 bases between them.

V gene TRBV9 combines with J gene TRBJ2-1; D call uncertain. There are 15 residues in the CDR3. Per the germline V gene, CDR1 is SGDLS and CDR2 is YYNGEE. Trimming removed 4 bases from V and 0 bases from J, with 11 bases in between. The CDR3 spells CASSPMARSYNEQFF. For the CDR3, the DNA is TGTGCCAGCAGCCCCATGGCCCGCTCCTACAATGAGCAGTTCTTC. The complete variable domain, with remaining parts taken from reference TRBV9 and TRBJ2-1, reads DSGVTQTPKHLITATGQRVTLRCSPRSGDLSVYWYQQSLDQGLQFLIQYYNGEERAKGNILERFSAQQFPDLHSELNLSSLELGDSALYFCASSPMARSYNEQFFGPGTRLTVL.

CDR3 in amino acids: CASSQVGRGDYEQYF. In DNA form, the CDR3 reads TGTGCCAGCAGCCAAGTAGGGAGGGGAGATTACGAGCAGTACTTC. V and J are TRBV4-2 and TRBJ2-7; 7 nucleotides match TRBD2. The V segment lost 1 base and the J segment 4 bases; nucleotides outside the gene matches: 7. CDR1 is LGHNA, CDR2 YNFKEQ, per germline. The length of the CDR3 is 15 residues.

The rearrangement joins TRBV5-5 to TRBJ1-1; weak D call: TRBD1 (5 bases). The CDR3 spans 13 residues. V lost 7 bases and J 5 bases, leaving 15 bases between the germline ends. Germline assignment: CDR1 SGHKS and CDR2 YYEKEE (reference sequence). CDR3 DNA sequence: TGTGCCAGCTTCGGGGGGTCGAGAACTGAAGCTTTCTTT. Its translation: CASFGGSRTEAFF.

The J gene is TRBJ2-7, the V gene TRBV3-1 (or the pseudogene TRBV3-2); weak D call: TRBD2 (6 bases). The V gene's germline CDR1 is LGHDT and CDR2 YNNKEL (reference sequence). The length of the CDR3 is 14 residues. V lost 0 bases to trimming and J lost 4 bases, with 10 bases between them. CDR3 residues: CASSQDLGGYEQYF. The CDR3 DNA sequence: TGTGCCAGCAGCCAAGATCTCGGGGGTTACGAGCAGTACTTC.

This clone showed up just a few times. The chain recombines TRBV9 with TRBJ2-7, with 8 bases that match TRBD1. This CDR3 spans 14 amino acids. Looked up from germline, CDR1 is SGDLS and CDR2 is YYNGEE. V was pared by 4 bases and J by 2 bases, with 5 bases of the junction left unmatched. In DNA form, the CDR3 reads TGTGCCAGCAGCCCACGACAGGGGCCCTACGAGCAGTACTTC. Translation gives CASSPRQGPYEQYF.

Regarding this clone: A junction end diverges from the germline sequence, so it may reflect a read error. This chain joins TRBV4-1 and TRBJ1-2, with D possibly matching TRBD1 (6 bases). This CDR3 region has 16 residues. CDR1 MGHRA and CDR2 YSYEKL come from the germline V gene. Here the CDR3 reads CASSPGGGANNYSYTF. In nucleotides, the CDR3 is TGCGCCAGCAGCCCCGGCGGGGGGGCGAACAACTATAGCTACACCTTC.

The chain recombines TRBV5-1 with TRBJ2-7, with D possibly TRBD1 on 6 matching bases. The CDR3 has 12 residues. Trimming removed 5 bases at V and 7 bases at J, with 13 bases between. Germline V gene lookup returns CDR1 SGHRS and CDR2 YFSETQ. As DNA, the CDR3 is TGCGCCAGCAGTCCCAGGGGTAAGGAGCAGTACTTC. The encoded protein is CASSPRGKEQYF.